The next 16 T cell receptor beta chains were all read from a single sample in a study of CD8+ T cells in alopecia areata. As to treatment: oral pan-JAK inhibitor, 5-10 mg twice daily. RNA was extracted and reverse transcribed into cDNA as the sequencing template. Clones were sequenced by immunoSEQ multiplex PCR, and TCRdb holds only the in-frame ones, with some missing. Here the sample spans more than 200,000 clones, roughly 40% being singletons. This sample comprised CD4+ T cells sorted from blood, obtained around week 36, from a patient treated with tofacitinib. The receptors come from a human donor with alopecia areata.

The CDR3 DNA follows: TGTGCCAGCAGTTGGAGGCAGGGTGAGCCCCAGCATTTT. Its translation is CASSWRQGEPQHF. The chain recombines TRBV27 with TRBJ1-5; possible D gene TRBD1, 5 bases. This CDR3 has 13 amino acids. CDR1 MNHEY and CDR2 SMNVEV come from the germline V gene (reference sequence). V lost 4 bases to trimming and J lost 8 bases, with 12 bases between them.

This clone has just one count. The chain carries TRBV7-2 and TRBJ2-7; D not certain. Trimming stripped 5 bases from V and 5 bases from J, with 19 bases between. Germline CDR1 SGHTA, CDR2 FQGNSA. The CDR3 contains 15 residues. CDR3 loop: CASSPAGGVWDEQYF. CDR3 coding DNA: TGTGCCAGCAGCCCTGCAGGCGGAGTTTGGGACGAGCAGTACTTC.

This clone was counted between two and nine times. The rearrangement joins TRBV5-6 to TRBJ2-1, with unresolved D. Germline V gives CDR1 SGHDT, CDR2 YYEEEE. Trimming removed 2 bases from V and 7 bases from J, with 4 bases in between. The CDR3 totals 11 residues. The CDR3 is CASSFRNEQFF. In DNA form, the CDR3 reads TGTGCCAGCAGCTTCCGAAATGAGCAGTTCTTC.

This clone occurred once. The rearrangement joins TRBV19 to TRBJ2-7; TRBD2 agrees at 8 bases. There are 15 residues in the CDR3. After removal of 7 bases from V and 2 bases from J, the junction contained 10 bases not matched to a gene. The V gene's germline CDR1 is LNHDA and CDR2 SQIVND (reference sequence). CDR3 bases: TGTGCCAGTAAGGTCGGGACTAGTGGTACCTACGAGCAGTACTTC. Its translation: CASKVGTSGTYEQYF.

The V and J genes are TRBV9 and TRBJ2-5; TRBD2 aligns across 12 bases. The germline CDR1 and CDR2 sequences are SGDLS and YYNGEE. This CDR3 has 15 residues. The ends lost 4 bases at V and 5 bases at J; junction bases unmatched: 6. CDR3 residues: CASSTRLAGVETQYF. In DNA, the CDR3 is TGTGCCAGCAGCACCCGACTAGCGGGAGTTGAGACCCAGTACTTC.

This sequence joins TRBV10-3 and TRBJ1-2, with unresolved D. Trimming shortened V by 6 bases and J by 2 bases, and 10 bases separated the two germline ends. The germline V gene encodes CDR1 ENHRY and CDR2 SYGVKD. The CDR3 sequence is 13 residues long. The CDR3 region has the DNA TGTGCCATCAGGAAACCGGGGAACTATGGCTACACCTTC. It codes for CAIRKPGNYGYTF.

There are a few counts of this clone. The chain couples TRBV5-1 to TRBJ2-7, with 9 bases matching TRBD2. The CDR3 spans 16 residues. Germline loops: CDR1 SGHRS, CDR2 YFSETQ. Trimming removed 4 bases from V and 3 bases from J; junction bases left unmatched: 11. The CDR3 reads CASSPGFSGSLYEQYF. CDR3 nucleotide sequence: TGCGCCAGCAGCCCAGGATTTAGCGGGAGCCTCTACGAGCAGTACTTC.

This chain uses TRBV7-2 with TRBJ2-1; no reliable D call. CDR3 size: 13 residues. CDR1 is SGHTA, CDR2 FQGNSA, per germline. Trimming left V 2 bases short and J 7 bases short, with 9 bases between. The CDR3 DNA follows: TGTGCCAGCAGCTTACGATGGGCAAATGAGCAGTTCTTC. Its translation is CASSLRWANEQFF.

The chain carries TRBV4-2 and TRBJ1-2; 9 bases line up with TRBD1. The junction had 5 bases not matched to a gene; V was cut back by 2 bases and J by 4 bases. This CDR3 spans 15 amino acids. The V gene's germline CDR1 is LGHNA and CDR2 YNFKEQ. CDR3 nucleotide sequence: TGTGCCAGCAGCCAAATGACAGGGGGAGGCTATGGCTACACCTTC. Its protein product is CASSQMTGGGYGYTF.

The V gene is TRBV5-4, the J gene TRBJ1-5; unclear D gene. CDR1 SGHNT and CDR2 YYREEE come from the germline V gene (reference sequence). V gave up 0 bases and J gave up 1 base, with 2 bases separating them. CDR3 size: 13 residues. The CDR3 protein is CASSLGSNQPQHF. The DNA of the CDR3 is TGTGCCAGCAGCTTGGGGAGCAATCAGCCCCAGCATTTT. The complete variable domain, with remaining parts taken from reference TRBV5-4 and TRBJ1-5, reads ETGVTQSPTHLIKTRGQQVTLRCSSQSGHNTVSWYQQALGQGPQFIFQYYREEENGRGNFPPRFSGLQFPNYSSELNVNALELDDSALYLCASSLGSNQPQHFGDGTRLSIL.

The V and J genes are TRBV4-3 and TRBJ2-3, with D perhaps matching TRBD1 (6 bases). Germline V CDR1 and CDR2: LGHNA, YSLEER. This CDR3 spans 15 amino acids. Between the trimmed V and J ends, which lost 0 bases and 7 bases, there was a span of 14 bases. CDR3 protein: CASSQEQFRDNTQYF. CDR3 sequence (DNA): TGCGCCAGCAGCCAAGAGCAATTCAGGGACAATACGCAGTATTTT.

This chain connects TRBV5-1 to TRBJ2-5, with TRBD2 matching 12 bases. The CDR3 is 17 residues long. Germline V gives CDR1 SGHRS, CDR2 YFSETQ. Trimming took 3 bases from V and 5 from J; bases not matched to a gene: 11. CDR3 protein: CASSSALAGGPGETQYF. CDR3 sequence (DNA): TGCGCCAGCAGCTCTGCCCTAGCGGGAGGGCCTGGCGAGACCCAGTACTTC.

The sample holds a few counts of this clone. The rearrangement joins TRBV2 to TRBJ2-1; D is undetermined. This CDR3 is built from 13 residues. Germline lookup yields CDR1 SNHLY and CDR2 FYNNEI. Deletions cut 7 bases from V and 8 bases from J, with 15 bases between. The CDR3 loop is CASTRRQSHEQFF. In DNA, the CDR3 is TGTGCCAGCACGCGAAGACAATCCCATGAGCAGTTCTTC.

V usage is TRBV7-2 and J usage is TRBJ2-7, with 9 nucleotides matching TRBD1. The J segment lost 5 bases and the V segment lost 5 bases, leaving 7 bases of the junction unmatched. The CDR3 sequence is 14 residues long. The germline V gene has CDR1 SGHTA and CDR2 FQGNSA. DNA for the CDR3: TGTGCCAGCAGCCTCAGGACAGGGGACCACGAGCAGTACTTC. It translates to CASSLRTGDHEQYF.

This chain joins TRBV19 and TRBJ2-5; 9 bases agree with TRBD2. This CDR3 comprises 16 residues. After removal of 3 bases from V and 5 bases from J, the junction contained 10 bases not matched to a gene. In germline, CDR1 is LNHDA, CDR2 SQIVND (reference sequence). In DNA, the CDR3 is TGTGCCAGTAGTATTAGAATAGCGGGAGTTTTGGAGACCCAGTACTTC. Translating it yields CASSIRIAGVLETQYF.

The chain is built from TRBV27 and TRBJ1-1; D ambiguous. Germline values: CDR1 MNHEY, CDR2 SMNVEV (reference sequence). This CDR3 has 14 amino acids. Trimming stripped 2 bases from V and 0 bases from J, with 7 bases between. The DNA of the CDR3 is TGTGCCAGCAGTTTAGTGGGAGTGAACACTGAAGCTTTCTTT. Translation gives CASSLVGVNTEAFF.